This TCR beta chain was sequenced for a study of blood T cell repertoires in COVID-19. The CDR3 covers 13 residues. Unmatched junction bases numbered 2, after V lost 2 bases and J lost 8 bases. Germline V gene lookup returns CDR1 MNHNS and CDR2 SASEGT. Everyone who took part was 18 to 89 years old, and they came from roughly 25 US areas. Authors' data handling: Reference gene primer amplification gave estimated nucleated cell counts. Assay: immunoSEQ multiplex PCR; the TCRdb copy retains only in-frame clones and omits some. V and J calls and clone size follow that table, whereas D and trimming were derived from the DNA. The table records approximately 180,000 clones, around 85% of them present only once.

The source is a man aged 35 to 55 who had recovered from COVID-19. Sequencing was carried out using PBMCs or T cells enriched from blood (not recorded which). The gene calls are TRBV6-1 and TRBJ1-1, with 10 positions matching TRBD1. CDR3 sequence (DNA): TGTGCCAGCAGTGAAACGACAGGGGGCGAAGCTTTCTTT. Protein sequence: CASSETTGGEAFF.